A selection of T cell receptor beta chains follows, all from one sample in a study of T-cell reconstitution after alpha-beta-depleted transplantation in children. A single record per CDR3 protein comes from TCRdb applying MiXCR to the PCR reads. The table lists about 200,000 distinct CDR3 sequences, roughly 7.1% of them singletons. The sample was PBMCs, taken before TCRalphabeta/CD19-depleted stem cell transplant. These receptor sequences come from a boy under 10 years old with acute lymphoblastic leukemia, due to receive a stem cell transplant. Both conserved end residues are part of each CDR3. A D gene is named only where the DNA matches it firmly. The listing skips clone size in some rows; elsewhere it reads once, few, many or a size class.

d_call,j_call,v_call,clone_size,cdr3_aa,cdr3_nt
.,TRBJ2-5,TRBV20-1,many,CSAGRGGEKQETQYF,TGCAGTGCTGGAAGGGGCGGGGAGAAACAAGAGACCCAGTACTTC
TRBD2,TRBJ2-1,TRBV10-3,many,CAISDSARGAGAYNEQFF,TGTGCCATCAGTGACTCCGCCAGGGGAGCGGGGGCCTACAATGAGCAGTTCTTC
TRBD1,TRBJ2-1,TRBV5-1,few,CASSLGQGIGNEQFF,TGCGCCAGCAGCTTGGGACAGGGGATCGGGAATGAGCAGTTCTTC
.,TRBJ2-2,TRBV2,.,CASRAGTITGELFF,TGTGCCAGCAGGGCCGGGACAATCACCGGGGAGCTGTTTTTT
TRBD2,TRBJ2-4,TRBV13,few,CASSPRGGIQYF,TGTGCCAGCAGCCCCCGGGGGGGCATTCAGTACTTC
TRBD1,TRBJ1-6,TRBV3-1,many,CASSQGGQGGNSPLHF,TGTGCCAGCAGCCAAGGGGGACAGGGAGGTAATTCACCCCTCCACTTT
.,TRBJ2-5,TRBV5-5,few,CASSSRRLKGVQETQYF,TGTGCCAGCAGCTCTAGACGTCTCAAGGGGGTCCAAGAGACCCAGTACTTC
.,TRBJ2-7,TRBV27,few,CASSLSVPGEQYF,TGTGCCAGCAGTTTATCTGTCCCGGGCGAGCAGTACTTC
TRBD2,TRBJ2-7,TRBV14,.,CASSESGTRHYEQYF,TGTGCCAGCAGCGAATCCGGGACTAGGCACTACGAGCAGTACTTC
.,TRBJ1-6,TRBV6-5,.,CASSYRPTGPNRDSPLHF,TGTGCCAGCAGTTACCGGCCAACGGGACCGAATAGGGATTCACCCCTCCACTTT
.,TRBJ2-1,TRBV29-1,many,CSVRHGDSPSEQFF,TGCAGCGTCCGCCACGGGGACTCCCCCTCCGAGCAGTTCTTC
.,TRBJ1-3,TRBV5-1,few,CASRASQAPSGNTIYF,TGCGCCAGCAGAGCGTCGCAGGCTCCCTCTGGAAACACCATATATTTT
.,TRBJ1-4,TRBV28,few,CASSLGRVNEKLFF,TGTGCCAGCAGTTTAGGGAGAGTTAATGAAAAACTGTTTTTT
.,TRBJ2-7,TRBV29-1,many,CSATGPGNEQYF,TGCAGCGCCACCGGGCCGGGTAACGAGCAGTACTTC
TRBD1,TRBJ2-7,TRBV10-2,many,CASQRQGRNFEQYF,TGCGCCAGTCAGAGACAGGGCCGTAATTTCGAGCAGTACTTC
.,TRBJ2-1,TRBV20-1,many,CSAEQVPSYNEQFF,TGCAGTGCTGAACAGGTCCCCTCCTACAATGAGCAGTTCTTC
TRBD2,TRBJ2-3,TRBV28,medium-sized,CASSFGLRTTSGREDTQYF,TGTGCCAGCAGTTTCGGCCTCCGGACGACTAGCGGGAGGGAAGATACGCAGTATTTT
.,TRBJ2-5,TRBV7-2,many,CASSLNQGQETQYF,TGTGCCAGCAGCCTGAACCAAGGCCAAGAGACCCAGTACTTC
.,TRBJ1-5,TRBV12-3/TRBV12-4,.,CASSPEGRGYQPQHF,TGTGCCAGCAGTCCCGAAGGGAGGGGATATCAGCCCCAGCATTTT
TRBD2,TRBJ2-2,TRBV5-1,few,CASSSGLAGGTGELFF,TGCGCCAGCAGCTCTGGACTAGCGGGGGGGACCGGGGAGCTGTTTTTT
.,TRBJ1-4,TRBV20-1,.,CSARDLWETNEKLFF,TGCAGTGCTAGAGATCTGTGGGAAACTAATGAAAAACTGTTTTTT
TRBD1,TRBJ2-7,TRBV20-1,.,CSARTKGARTYEQYF,TGCAGTGCTAGAACTAAGGGGGCGCGGACCTACGAGCAGTACTTC
TRBD1,TRBJ2-2,TRBV7-9,many,CASSLDREDGELFF,TGTGCCAGCAGCCTGGACAGGGAGGACGGGGAGCTGTTTTTT
TRBD2,TRBJ2-1,TRBV7-8,many,CASSFWTSGSNEQFF,TGTGCCAGCAGCTTCTGGACTAGCGGGTCCAATGAGCAGTTCTTC
.,TRBJ2-2,TRBV4-2,many,CASSSHTGELFF,TGTGCCAGCAGCTCTCACACCGGGGAGCTGTTTTTT
.,TRBJ2-7,TRBV6-4,many,CASSGRAYF,TGTGCCAGCAGTGGCCGGGCCTACTTC
TRBD2,TRBJ2-1,TRBV7-2,many,CASSSYSSGGANEQFF,TGTGCCAGCAGCTCTTACTCTAGCGGGGGGGCCAATGAGCAGTTCTTC
.,TRBJ2-5,TRBV3-1,many,CASSHFSETQYF,TGTGCCAGCAGCCATTTTAGCGAGACCCAGTACTTC
.,TRBJ1-2,TRBV15,few,CATSRDGTVNYGYTF,TGTGCCACCAGCAGAGACGGGACCGTTAACTATGGCTACACCTTC
.,TRBJ2-6,TRBV21-1,many,CASSKESGAPGANVLTF,TGTGCCAGCAGCAAAGAGTCGGGGGCTCCTGGGGCCAACGTCCTGACTTTC
.,TRBJ2-1,TRBV12-3/TRBV12-4,many,CASSPGGQLNEQFF,TGTGCCAGCAGTCCCGGGGGACAGCTTAATGAGCAGTTCTTC
.,TRBJ2-1,TRBV5-4,many,CASSPDYNEQFF,TGTGCCAGCAGCCCAGACTATAATGAGCAGTTCTTC
.,TRBJ2-2,TRBV7-9,many,CASRENRENTGELFF,TGTGCCAGCAGGGAGAACAGGGAAAACACCGGGGAGCTGTTTTTT
.,TRBJ1-1,TRBV27,many,CASASQGNSFTEAFF,TGTGCCAGCGCATCGCAAGGGAATTCGTTCACTGAAGCTTTCTTT
.,TRBJ1-2,TRBV12-3/TRBV12-4,many,CASRELRGNYGYTF,TGTGCCAGCAGGGAACTCAGGGGTAACTATGGCTACACCTTC
.,TRBJ2-5,TRBV14,many,CASSQEIRETQYF,TGTGCCAGCAGCCAAGAAATTCGGGAGACCCAGTACTTC
.,TRBJ1-2,TRBV7-2,many,CASSLEVGYTF,TGTGCCAGCAGCTTAGAAGTGGGCTACACCTTC
TRBD2,TRBJ2-2,TRBV20-1,many,CSARDRLAGNTGELFF,TGCAGTGCTAGAGATCGGCTAGCGGGGAACACCGGGGAGCTGTTTTTT
TRBD1,TRBJ2-3,TRBV2,many,CASGWGQGTDTQYF,TGTGCCAGCGGGTGGGGACAGGGAACAGATACGCAGTATTTT
TRBD1,TRBJ2-3,TRBV12-3/TRBV12-4,many,CASSLDRGSPTDTQYF,TGTGCCAGCAGCCTCGACAGGGGGTCCCCCACAGATACGCAGTATTTT
.,TRBJ2-7,TRBV5-1,many,CASSLIYPYEQYF,TGCGCCAGCAGCTTGATTTACCCCTACGAGCAGTACTTC
.,TRBJ1-6,TRBV7-2,many,CASSSYREPLHF,TGTGCCAGCAGCAGCTACAGGGAGCCCCTCCACTTT
TRBD2,TRBJ2-1,TRBV7-2,many,CASSLLAGGLSSYNEQFF,TGTGCCAGCAGCTTACTAGCGGGGGGTCTAAGCTCCTACAATGAGCAGTTCTTC
TRBD1,TRBJ1-1,TRBV6-5,few,CASSQQQGAVGTEAFF,TGTGCCAGCAGCCAACAACAGGGGGCGGTAGGTACTGAAGCTTTCTTT
.,TRBJ2-3,TRBV21-1,many,CASSKDDLGDTQYF,TGTGCCAGCAGCAAAGACGACTTGGGAGATACGCAGTATTTT
TRBD1,TRBJ2-2,TRBV4-3,many,CASSQVQTGNNGELFF,TGCGCCAGCAGCCAAGTCCAGACAGGGAATAACGGGGAGCTGTTTTTT
.,TRBJ1-5,TRBV7-2,many,CASSPISRDNQPQHF,TGTGCCAGCAGCCCCATCTCCCGGGACAATCAGCCCCAGCATTTT
.,TRBJ2-1,TRBV29-1,many,CSVGLGEQFF,TGCAGCGTTGGATTAGGTGAGCAGTTCTTC
.,TRBJ1-2,TRBV7-9,few,CASSLATGAHGYTF,TGTGCCAGCAGCTTAGCTACCGGGGCACATGGCTACACCTTC
TRBD2,TRBJ2-2,TRBV5-4,.,CASSFKRERNTGELFF,TGTGCCAGCAGCTTCAAGCGGGAGAGAAACACCGGGGAGCTGTTTTTT
.,TRBJ1-1,TRBV20-1,few,CSASAGNTEAFF,TGCAGTGCTAGCGCGGGGAACACTGAAGCTTTCTTT
.,TRBJ2-1,TRBV6-2/TRBV6-3,few,CASSYDLAGVNEQFF,TGTGCCAGCAGTTACGACTTGGCTGGAGTAAATGAGCAGTTCTTC
.,TRBJ2-2,TRBV7-2,many,CASSLQGGNTGELFF,TGTGCCAGCAGCTTACAGGGGGGGAACACCGGGGAGCTGTTTTTT